This entry describes one TCR beta chain. The data derive from a study of T cell changes during pregnancy in multiple sclerosis. The repertoire was sequenced with immunoSEQ multiplex PCR; TCRdb's copy has only in-frame clones and lacks some. The sample carries approximately 31,000 clones, over 85% recorded once. The CDR3 has 17 residues. Germline assignment: CDR1 SGHRS and CDR2 YFSETQ. V lost 5 bases and J 1 base, leaving 21 bases between the germline ends. The sample here was CD4+ T cells from peripheral blood mononuclear cells, taken in the second trimester of pregnancy. The TCR sequence derives from a female donor in good health, enrolled as a control in a pregnancy study. This chain uses TRBV5-1 with TRBJ2-5; possibly TRBD2 for D (7 bases). CDR3 sequence: CASRQSWGGGVQETQYF. In nucleotides, the CDR3 is TGCGCCAGCAGACAAAGTTGGGGGGGCGGCGTCCAAGAGACCCAGTACTTC.